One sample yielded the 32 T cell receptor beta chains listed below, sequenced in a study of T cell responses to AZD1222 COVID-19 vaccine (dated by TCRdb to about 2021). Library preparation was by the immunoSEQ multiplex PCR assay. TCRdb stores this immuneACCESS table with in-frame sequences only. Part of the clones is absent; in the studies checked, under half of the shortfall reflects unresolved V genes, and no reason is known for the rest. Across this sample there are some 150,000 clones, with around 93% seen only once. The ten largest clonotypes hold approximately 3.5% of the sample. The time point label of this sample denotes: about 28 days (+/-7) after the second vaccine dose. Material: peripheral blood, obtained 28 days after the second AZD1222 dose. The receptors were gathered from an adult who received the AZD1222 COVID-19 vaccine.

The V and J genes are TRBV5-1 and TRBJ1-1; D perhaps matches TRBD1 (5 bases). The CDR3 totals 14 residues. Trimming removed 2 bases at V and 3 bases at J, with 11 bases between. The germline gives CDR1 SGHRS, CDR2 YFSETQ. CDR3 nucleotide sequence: TGCGCCAGCAGCTTCTCGGGACTTTACACTGAAGCTTTCTTT. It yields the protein CASSFSGLYTEAFF.

The CDR3 DNA reads as TGCAGTGCTGGGGTATTCACTGAAGCTTTCTTT. Its protein is CSAGVFTEAFF. The chain recombines TRBV20-1 with TRBJ1-1; D uncertain. V lost 5 bases and J 4 bases, leaving 8 bases between the germline ends. The CDR3 consists of 11 residues. Germline CDR1 DFQATT, CDR2 SNEGSKA (reference sequence).

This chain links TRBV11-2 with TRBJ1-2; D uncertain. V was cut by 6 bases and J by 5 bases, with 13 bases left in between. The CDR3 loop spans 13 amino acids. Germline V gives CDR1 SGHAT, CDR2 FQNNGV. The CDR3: CASRRTGGYGYTF. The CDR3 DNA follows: TGTGCCAGCAGACGGACGGGCGGGTATGGCTACACCTTC.

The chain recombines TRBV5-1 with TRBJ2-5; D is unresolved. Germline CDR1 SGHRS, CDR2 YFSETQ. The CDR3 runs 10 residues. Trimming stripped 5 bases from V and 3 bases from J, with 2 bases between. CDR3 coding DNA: TGCGCCAGCAGGGAAGAGACCCAGTACTTC. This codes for CASREETQYF.

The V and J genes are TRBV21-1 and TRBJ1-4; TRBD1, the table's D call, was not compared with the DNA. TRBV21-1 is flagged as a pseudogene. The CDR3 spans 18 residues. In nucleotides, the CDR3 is TGTGCCAGCAGCAAAGTCTGCGGACATGAAGAGGAGAATGAAAAACTGTTTTTT. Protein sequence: CASSKVCGHEEENEKLFF.

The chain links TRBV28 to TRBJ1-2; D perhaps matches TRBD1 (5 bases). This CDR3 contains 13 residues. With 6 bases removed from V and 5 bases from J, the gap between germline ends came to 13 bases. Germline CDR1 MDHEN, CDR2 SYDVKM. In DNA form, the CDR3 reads TGTGCCAGCAGAGGGACCCGGGGGTATGGCTACACCTTC. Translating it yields CASRGTRGYGYTF.

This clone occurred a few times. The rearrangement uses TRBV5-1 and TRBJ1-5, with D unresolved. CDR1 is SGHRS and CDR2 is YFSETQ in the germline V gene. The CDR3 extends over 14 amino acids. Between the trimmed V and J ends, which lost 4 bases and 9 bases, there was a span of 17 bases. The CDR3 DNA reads TGCGCCAGCAGCCCTACCCCGGGAGTACGGCCCCAGCATTTT. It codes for CASSPTPGVRPQHF.

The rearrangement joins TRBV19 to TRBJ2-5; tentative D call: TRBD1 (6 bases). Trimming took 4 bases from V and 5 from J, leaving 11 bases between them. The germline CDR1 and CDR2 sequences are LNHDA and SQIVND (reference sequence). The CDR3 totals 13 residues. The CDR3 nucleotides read TGTGCCAGTAGTAGGACAGTATTGGAGACCCAGTACTTC. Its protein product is CASSRTVLETQYF.

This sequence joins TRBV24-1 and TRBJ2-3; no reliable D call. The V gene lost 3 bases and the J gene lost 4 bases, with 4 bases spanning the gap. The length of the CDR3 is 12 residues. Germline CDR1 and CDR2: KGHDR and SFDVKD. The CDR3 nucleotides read TGTGCCACCAGTGATGGGGCAGATACGCAGTATTTT. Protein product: CATSDGADTQYF.

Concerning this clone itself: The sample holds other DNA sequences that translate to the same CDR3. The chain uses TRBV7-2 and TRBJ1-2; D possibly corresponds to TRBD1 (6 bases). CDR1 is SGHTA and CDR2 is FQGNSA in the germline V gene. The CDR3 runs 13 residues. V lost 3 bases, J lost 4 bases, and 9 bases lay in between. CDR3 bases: TGTGCCAGCAGCTTGGACAGAACCTATGGCTACACCTTC. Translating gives CASSLDRTYGYTF.

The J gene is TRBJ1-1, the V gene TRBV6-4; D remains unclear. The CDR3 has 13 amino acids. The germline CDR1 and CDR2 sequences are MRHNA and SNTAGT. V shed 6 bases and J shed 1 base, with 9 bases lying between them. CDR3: CASSPRRNTEAFF. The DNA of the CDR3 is TGTGCCAGCAGCCCGCGGAGGAACACTGAAGCTTTCTTT.

The CDR3 region has the DNA TGTGCCAGCAGTTACTCGATGAGAAAGGTGGTGGGTGAAGCTTTCTTT. Translated: CASSYSMRKVVGEAFF. The chain uses TRBV6-5 and TRBJ1-1; D call uncertain. Trimming cost V 0 bases and J 7 bases, with 18 bases left between them. This CDR3 is built from 16 residues. From germline, CDR1 is MNHEY and CDR2 SVGAGI.

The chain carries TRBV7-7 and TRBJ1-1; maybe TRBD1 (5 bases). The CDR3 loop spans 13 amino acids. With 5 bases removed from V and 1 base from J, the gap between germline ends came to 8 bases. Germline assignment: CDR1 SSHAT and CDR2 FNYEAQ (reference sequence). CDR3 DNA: TGTGCCAGCAGCAATGACAGGAACACTGAAGCTTTCTTT. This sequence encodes CASSNDRNTEAFF.

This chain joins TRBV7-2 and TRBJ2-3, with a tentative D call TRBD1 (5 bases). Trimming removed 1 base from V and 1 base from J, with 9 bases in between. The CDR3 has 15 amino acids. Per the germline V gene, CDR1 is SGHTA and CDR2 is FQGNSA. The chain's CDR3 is CASSLVPGRTDTQYF. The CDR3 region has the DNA TGTGCCAGCAGCTTAGTTCCAGGGCGCACAGATACGCAGTATTTT.

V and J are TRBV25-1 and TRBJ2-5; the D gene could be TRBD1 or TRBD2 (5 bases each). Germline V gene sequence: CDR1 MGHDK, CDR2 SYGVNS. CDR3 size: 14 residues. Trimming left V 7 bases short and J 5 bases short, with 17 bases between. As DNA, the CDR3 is TGTGCCAGCACCCCCCGGGGCAGGGTTGAGACCCAGTACTTC. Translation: CASTPRGRVETQYF.

CDR3 loop: CASSYQGEETQYF. CDR3 sequence (DNA): TGTGCCAGCAGTTATCAGGGGGAAGAGACCCAGTACTTC. This chain uses TRBV7-2 with TRBJ2-5, with TRBD1 matching over 7 bases. The germline CDR1 and CDR2 sequences are SGHTA and FQGNSA. This CDR3 is built from 13 residues. After removal of 6 bases from V and 3 bases from J, the junction contained 4 bases not matched to a gene.

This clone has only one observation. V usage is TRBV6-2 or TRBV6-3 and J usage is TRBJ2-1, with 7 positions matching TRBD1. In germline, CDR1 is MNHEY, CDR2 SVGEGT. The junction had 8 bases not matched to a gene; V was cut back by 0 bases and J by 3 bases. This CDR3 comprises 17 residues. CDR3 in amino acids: CASSYSPSGQIYNEQFF. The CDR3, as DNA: TGTGCCAGCAGTTACTCGCCCTCGGGACAGATCTACAATGAGCAGTTCTTC.

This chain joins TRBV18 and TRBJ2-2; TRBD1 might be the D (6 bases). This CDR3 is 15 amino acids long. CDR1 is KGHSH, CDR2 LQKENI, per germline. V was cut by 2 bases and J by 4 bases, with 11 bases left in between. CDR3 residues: CASSPNGQTTGELFF. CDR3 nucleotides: TGTGCCAGCTCACCAAATGGACAGACCACCGGGGAGCTGTTTTTT. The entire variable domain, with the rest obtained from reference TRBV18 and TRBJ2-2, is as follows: NAGVMQNPRHLVRRRGQEARLRCSPMKGHSHVYWYRQLPEEGLKFMVYLQKENIIDESGMPKERFSAEFPKEGPSILRIQQVVRGDSAAYFCASSPNGQTTGELFFGEGSRLTVL.

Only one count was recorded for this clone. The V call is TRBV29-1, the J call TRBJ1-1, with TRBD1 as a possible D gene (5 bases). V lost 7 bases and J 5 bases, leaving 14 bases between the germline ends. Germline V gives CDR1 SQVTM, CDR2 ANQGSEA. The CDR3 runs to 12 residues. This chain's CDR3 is CSALGTRTEAFF. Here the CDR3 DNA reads TGCAGCGCCCTTGGGACCCGGACTGAAGCTTTCTTT.

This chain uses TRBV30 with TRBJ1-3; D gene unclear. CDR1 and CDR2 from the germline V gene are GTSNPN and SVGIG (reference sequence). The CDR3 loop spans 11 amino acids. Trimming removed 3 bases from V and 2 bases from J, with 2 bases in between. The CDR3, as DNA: TGTGCCTGGAGGGCTGGAAACACCATATATTTT. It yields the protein CAWRAGNTIYF.

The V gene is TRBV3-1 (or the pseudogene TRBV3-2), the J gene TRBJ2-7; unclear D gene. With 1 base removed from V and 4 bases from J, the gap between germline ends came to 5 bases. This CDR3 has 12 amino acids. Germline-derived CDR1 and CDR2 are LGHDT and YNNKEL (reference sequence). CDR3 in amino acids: CASSQGRYEQYF. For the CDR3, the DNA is TGTGCCAGCAGCCAAGGGCGGTACGAGCAGTACTTC.

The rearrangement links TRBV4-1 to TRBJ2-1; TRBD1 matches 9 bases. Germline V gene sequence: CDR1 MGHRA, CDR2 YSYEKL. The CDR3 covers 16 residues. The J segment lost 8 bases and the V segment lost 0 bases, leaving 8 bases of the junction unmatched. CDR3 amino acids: CASSQDLGTGTYEQFF. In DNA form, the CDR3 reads TGCGCCAGCAGCCAAGATCTCGGGACAGGGACGTATGAGCAGTTCTTC.

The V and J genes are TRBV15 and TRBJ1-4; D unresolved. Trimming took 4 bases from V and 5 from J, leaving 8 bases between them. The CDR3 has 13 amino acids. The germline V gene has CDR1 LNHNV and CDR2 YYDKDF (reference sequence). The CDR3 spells CATSKLENEKLFF. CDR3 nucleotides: TGTGCCACCAGCAAGTTAGAGAATGAAAAACTGTTTTTT.

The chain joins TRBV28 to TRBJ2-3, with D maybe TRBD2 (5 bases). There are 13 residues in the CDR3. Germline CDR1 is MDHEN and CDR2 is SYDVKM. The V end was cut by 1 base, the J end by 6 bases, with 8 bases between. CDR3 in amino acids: CASSLSLADTQYF. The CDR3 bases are TGTGCCAGCAGTTTATCCCTAGCCGATACGCAGTATTTT.

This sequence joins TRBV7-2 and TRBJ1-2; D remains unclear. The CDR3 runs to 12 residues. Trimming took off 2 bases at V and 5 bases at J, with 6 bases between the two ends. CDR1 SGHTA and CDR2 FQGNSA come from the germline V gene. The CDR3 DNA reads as TGTGCCAGCAGCTTACTTAGTTATGGCTACACCTTC. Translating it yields CASSLLSYGYTF. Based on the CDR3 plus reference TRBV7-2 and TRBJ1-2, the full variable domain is GAGVSQSPSNKVTEKGKDVELRCDPISGHTALYWYRQSLGQGLEFLIYFQGNSAPDKSGLPSDRFSAERTGGSVSTLTIQRTQQEDSAVYLCASSLLSYGYTFGSGTRLTVV.

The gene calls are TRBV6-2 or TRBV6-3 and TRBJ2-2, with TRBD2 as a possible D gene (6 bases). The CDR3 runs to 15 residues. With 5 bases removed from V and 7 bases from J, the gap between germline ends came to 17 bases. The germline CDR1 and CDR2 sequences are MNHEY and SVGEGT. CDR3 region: CASSPLGGADGELFF. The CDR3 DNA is TGTGCCAGCAGTCCCCTCGGAGGGGCCGACGGGGAGCTGTTTTTT.

The DNA of the CDR3 is TGTGCCAGTAGCATACCCGGGACAGGGGGTGCCGAGCAGTACTTC. Translating it yields CASSIPGTGGAEQYF. The chain carries TRBV19 and TRBJ2-7; the match to TRBD1 covers 11 bases. The ends lost 6 bases at V and 6 bases at J; junction bases unmatched: 10. The CDR3 covers 15 residues. CDR1 is LNHDA and CDR2 is SQIVND in the germline V gene (reference sequence).

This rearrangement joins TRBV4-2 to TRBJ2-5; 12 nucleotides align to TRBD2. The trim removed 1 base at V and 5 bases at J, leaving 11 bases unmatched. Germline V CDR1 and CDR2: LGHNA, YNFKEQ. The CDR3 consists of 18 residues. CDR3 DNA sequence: TGTGCCAGCAGCCAAGGCGAGAGACTAGCGGGAGAGGGGGAGACCCAGTACTTC. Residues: CASSQGERLAGEGETQYF.

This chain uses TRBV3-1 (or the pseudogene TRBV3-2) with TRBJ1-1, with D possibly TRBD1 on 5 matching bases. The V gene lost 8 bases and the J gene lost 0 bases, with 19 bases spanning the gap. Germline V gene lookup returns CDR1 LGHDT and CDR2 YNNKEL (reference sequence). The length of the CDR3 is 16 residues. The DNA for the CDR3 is TGTGCCAGCGGCGGGGACCAGGAGAGCATGAACACTGAAGCTTTCTTT. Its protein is CASGGDQESMNTEAFF.

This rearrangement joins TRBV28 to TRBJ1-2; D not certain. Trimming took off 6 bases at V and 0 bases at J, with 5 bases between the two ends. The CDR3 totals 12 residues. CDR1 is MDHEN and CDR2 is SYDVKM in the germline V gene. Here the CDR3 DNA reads TGTGCCAGCAGAGAGCCTAACTATGGCTACACCTTC. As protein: CASREPNYGYTF.

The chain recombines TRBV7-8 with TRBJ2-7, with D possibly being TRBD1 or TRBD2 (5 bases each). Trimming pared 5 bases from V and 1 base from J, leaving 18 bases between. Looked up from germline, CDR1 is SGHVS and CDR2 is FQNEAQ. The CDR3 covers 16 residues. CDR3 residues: CASSPTRTWTSYEQYF. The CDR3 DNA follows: TGTGCCAGCAGCCCGACGAGGACATGGACTTCCTACGAGCAGTACTTC.

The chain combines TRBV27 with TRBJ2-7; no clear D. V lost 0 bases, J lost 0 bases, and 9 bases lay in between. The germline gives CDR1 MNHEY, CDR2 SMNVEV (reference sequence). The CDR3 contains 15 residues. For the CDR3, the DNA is TGTGCCAGCAGTTTATCGATGGCCATCTCCTACGAGCAGTACTTC. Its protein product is CASSLSMAISYEQYF.